The subject of this entry is one T cell receptor beta chain. It lacks a known antigen. Per-base quality was not reported, and no clone a single base away is much larger than it. The approximately 39 donors, aged about 6 to 95 years, were systemically healthy Caucasian individuals from Russia. Ten milliliters of peripheral blood were drawn from each donor into EDTA-treated Vacutainer tubes. Ficoll-Paque density-gradient centrifugation was used to isolate PBMCs, with at least 7 million per sample. Total RNA was extracted from PBMCs with Trizol reagent, with at least 5 micrograms obtained per sample. For every donor, an aliquot of PBMCs went through flow cytometry to measure the percentages of naive CD45RAhigh/CD27high T cells. Receptors were amplified or captured by 5' RACE. Sequencing was carried out with an Illumina HiSeq 2500. A second PCR of roughly 6 to 11 cycles was run with a J-beta primer mix and a sample-barcoded 5' primer. Each TCR beta cDNA molecule received a unique molecular identifier from a template-switch 5' adaptor carrying 12 random nucleotides. At least 2.5 million CDR3-containing paired-end reads were obtained from each sample. All of the RNA was converted into first-strand cDNA using the Mint cDNA synthesis kit, with a TRBC-specific oligonucleotide serving as the primer. After uracil-DNA glycosylase treatment, a first 18-cycle PCR used universal primers M1SS and BC2_uni_R on all cDNA. On the authors' methods: Normalization of each sample was performed by random selection of 1 million high-quality reads, each carrying a distinct molecular identifier. Reads sharing molecular identifiers were discarded rather than binned into consensus sequences. CDR3 identification, clonotype clustering and error correction used MiTCR with a Q25 quality threshold and the strictest error-elimination algorithm. A nonparametric unseen species model with Euler transformation was used to estimate lower-bound total TCR beta diversity. TCRdb's own reprocessing of the public reads used fastp at Q25 and MiXCR and kept productive beta chains. Each entry merges the rows of one CDR3 protein and shows their most common DNA and genes. TCRdb, rather than the study authors, made the V and J calls. The sample includes 650,000 to 800,000 distinct CDR3 sequences, with around 45% observed a single time. The ten largest clones add up to under 20% of the sample.

This entry belongs to a study of blood T cells in healthy people across ages (dated by TCRdb to between 2014 and 2017). Context from the whole study: In model experiments, template switching captured roughly one uniquely barcoded TCR beta cDNA molecule for every two T cells. Using the same blood draw, the study looked at two additional independent replicas of 1 million unique cDNA reads for two donors, one aged 18 to 30 and the other aged 80 or older. To track age-related changes in TCR beta repertoire diversity, the study relied on deep sequencing normalized with unique cDNA molecular identifiers. The donors were divided into four age groups: young (average approximately 15 years), middle-aged (roughly 40), aged (around 67) and long-lived (about 84). To avoid experimental bias, donors of different ages were distributed randomly across sequencing lanes.

What the research found in general, with its limitations: Compared with the aged group, more naive CD4+ T cells, fewer expanded clones and increased TCR diversity were shown by the long-lived group, suggesting age selection. Total diversity estimates from one million sequenced T cells were considered lower bounds and underestimates. Because donor CMV infection status was unknown, age-related changes in expanded clonotypes were potentially confounded. Since profiling was done on bulk unsorted PBMCs, naive and antigen-experienced compartments could not be conclusively compared. As age increased, observed TCR beta diversity per million T cells dropped in a roughly linear way, and a significant reduction was already evident by age around 41. Observed TCR beta diversity correlated strongly with the percentage of naive T cells measured by flow cytometry.

The sequencing sample was made of blood. The TCR comes from a man in his sixties in good health.

CDR3 region: CASRRGGDGPNSPLHF. In nucleotides, the sequence is TGTGCCAGCAGGAGGGGAGGGGACGGACCCAATTCACCCCTCCACTTT. The chain uses TRBV6-6 and TRBJ1-6, and perhaps TRBD1 as D gene, on 5 matching bases. The CDR3 runs 16 amino acids, cysteine and phenylalanine included. Only the CDR3 DNA is retained, 48 bases long and in frame from the first base. The germline V gene (reference sequence) yields MNHNY for CDR1 and SVGAGI for CDR2. Trimming removed 6 bases from V and 7 bases from J, leaving 19 bases between the germline ends.